A selection of T cell receptor beta chains follows, all from one sample in a study of T-cell reconstitution after alpha-beta-depleted transplantation in children. TCRdb processed the PCR reads anew with MiXCR; each CDR3 protein has one entry. The profile covers about 15,000 distinct CDR3 sequences, with roughly 8.2% appearing a single time and 30% to 45% taken by the ten largest. The material sequenced was PBMCs, mostly from graft donor cells, taken 60 days after TCRalphabeta/CD19-depleted stem cell transplant. The receptors were sampled from a boy in the first two years of life who had a stem cell transplant for Wiskott-Aldrich syndrome, so the T cells may come from the graft donor. CDR3s include the opening cysteine and the closing phenylalanine or tryptophan. D genes are given only for firm matches. Clone sizes are given selectively: once, few, many, or a class where the clone is expanded.

j_call: TRBJ2-5; v_call: TRBV29-1; d_call: -; clone_size: many; cdr3_aa: CSVGEETQYF; cdr3_nt: TGCAGCGTAGGGGAAGAGACCCAGTACTTC
j_call: TRBJ2-1; v_call: TRBV3-1; d_call: -; clone_size: -; cdr3_aa: CASSQKGIEREQFF; cdr3_nt: TGTGCCAGCAGCCAAAAAGGGATAGAACGTGAGCAGTTCTTC
j_call: TRBJ2-5; v_call: TRBV6-1; d_call: -; clone_size: -; cdr3_aa: CASRRGRQETQYF; cdr3_nt: TGTGCCAGCAGAAGGGGACGGCAAGAGACCCAGTACTTC
j_call: TRBJ2-3; v_call: TRBV5-1; d_call: -; clone_size: many; cdr3_aa: CASSLVGGSTDTQYF; cdr3_nt: TGCGCCAGCAGCTTGGTCGGAGGGAGCACAGATACGCAGTATTTT
j_call: TRBJ1-1; v_call: TRBV6-6; d_call: -; clone_size: many; cdr3_aa: CASSYNPWVRGWDTEAFF; cdr3_nt: TGTGCCAGCAGTTACAACCCATGGGTGCGGGGCTGGGACACTGAAGCTTTCTTT
j_call: TRBJ2-1; v_call: TRBV6-4; d_call: TRBD2; clone_size: few; cdr3_aa: CASSDHPTSGYNEQFF; cdr3_nt: TGTGCCAGCAGTGACCATCCGACTAGCGGGTACAATGAGCAGTTCTTC
j_call: TRBJ1-2; v_call: TRBV28; d_call: -; clone_size: many; cdr3_aa: CASSRRGWAVYGYTF; cdr3_nt: TGTGCCAGCAGCCGCCGGGGTTGGGCAGTCTATGGCTACACCTTC
j_call: TRBJ2-3; v_call: TRBV20-1; d_call: -; clone_size: many; cdr3_aa: CSARVDGFTDTQYF; cdr3_nt: TGCAGTGCTAGAGTAGACGGATTCACAGATACGCAGTATTTT
j_call: TRBJ2-1; v_call: TRBV7-3; d_call: -; clone_size: many; cdr3_aa: CASSLESRTYNEQFF; cdr3_nt: TGTGCCAGCAGCTTAGAGAGTAGGACCTACAATGAGCAGTTCTTC
j_call: TRBJ2-1; v_call: TRBV5-1; d_call: TRBD2; clone_size: -; cdr3_aa: CASSVIGGRANNEQFF; cdr3_nt: TGCGCCAGCAGCGTGATCGGCGGGAGGGCCAATAATGAGCAGTTCTTC
j_call: TRBJ2-7; v_call: TRBV7-2; d_call: -; clone_size: -; cdr3_aa: CASSLTGLNYEQYF; cdr3_nt: TGTGCCAGCAGCCTTACGGGACTCAACTACGAGCAGTACTTC
j_call: TRBJ2-1; v_call: TRBV5-1; d_call: -; clone_size: many; cdr3_aa: CASSLPHGGQFF; cdr3_nt: TGCGCCAGCAGCTTGCCCCACGGGGGGCAGTTCTTC
j_call: TRBJ2-7; v_call: TRBV25-1; d_call: -; clone_size: few; cdr3_aa: CASSEYGSASSKIQYF; cdr3_nt: TGTGCCAGCAGTGAATACGGTAGCGCTTCTTCTAAGATCCAGTACTTC
j_call: TRBJ2-1; v_call: TRBV20-1; d_call: -; clone_size: many; cdr3_aa: CSARDSSIFYNEQFF; cdr3_nt: TGCAGTGCTAGAGATTCCAGTATTTTCTACAATGAGCAGTTCTTC
j_call: TRBJ1-1; v_call: TRBV12-3/TRBV12-4; d_call: -; clone_size: many; cdr3_aa: CASSLMTDDTEAFF; cdr3_nt: TGTGCCAGCAGTTTAATGACTGACGACACTGAAGCTTTCTTT